This T cell receptor beta chain emerged from a study of human T cells and chemical hapten exposure. In germline, CDR1 is MNHNS, CDR2 SASEGT. CDR3 size: 15 residues. Trimming left V 4 bases short and J 6 bases short, with 16 bases between. Time point defined: patch test 3, about 24 weeks after DPC sensitization. Treatment here: therapeutic diphenylcyclopropenone sensitization with weekly scalp DPC. MiXCR was run by TCRdb on the RACE reads, yielding one entry per CDR3 protein. The repertoire includes roughly 200,000 distinct CDR3 sequences, under 30% of them detected once, and 2% to 2.5% sits in the top ten.

This receptor was taken from a woman in her thirties or forties with alopecia areata. Some clones in this sample may be carry-over from other donors' samples. The genes are TRBV6-1 and TRBJ1-5; D may be TRBD1 (6 bases). Sequencing was performed on whole blood, taken in connection with sensitization to the hapten diphenylcyclopropenone (DPC). This CDR3 reads CASSGTQGQGQPQHF. DNA for the CDR3: TGTGCCAGCAGTGGAACTCAGGGGCAAGGTCAGCCCCAGCATTTT.